This TCR beta chain was documented in a study of cytomegalovirus exposure and HLA in healthy donors. Overall study findings and caveats: It was about 150 TCR beta chains that were listed as cytomegalovirus-associated. A later analysis linked a missense variant in DCLRE1C to the trimming of TCR beta V and J genes. The records held CMV serostatus as the only immune exposure information. Previous analysis showed most TCR beta V segments were productive about 87% or about 30% of the time.

The V end lost 2 bases, the J end lost 2 bases, and 9 bases lay between the germline ends. The CDR3 contains 14 residues. Germline V CDR1 and CDR2: SNHLY, FYNNEI. This clone was seen only once. Its antigen is not identified. The PCR contained 60 Vbeta and 13 Jbeta primers. The data were produced by immunoSEQ multiplex PCR, yet TCRdb's version contains in-frame clones alone and is incomplete. Of about 190,000 clones in the sample, approximately 79% are singletons; the top ten hold roughly 1.5%. The sequencing input was PBMCs. The V and J genes are TRBV2 and TRBJ1-2; the D is unclear. This clonotype was obtained from a woman aged 18-29 years in good health and CMV-seronegative. The CDR3 DNA reads TGTGCCAGCAGTGAACCAGGTTCCAACTATGGCTACACCTTC. Translation gives CASSEPGSNYGYTF.